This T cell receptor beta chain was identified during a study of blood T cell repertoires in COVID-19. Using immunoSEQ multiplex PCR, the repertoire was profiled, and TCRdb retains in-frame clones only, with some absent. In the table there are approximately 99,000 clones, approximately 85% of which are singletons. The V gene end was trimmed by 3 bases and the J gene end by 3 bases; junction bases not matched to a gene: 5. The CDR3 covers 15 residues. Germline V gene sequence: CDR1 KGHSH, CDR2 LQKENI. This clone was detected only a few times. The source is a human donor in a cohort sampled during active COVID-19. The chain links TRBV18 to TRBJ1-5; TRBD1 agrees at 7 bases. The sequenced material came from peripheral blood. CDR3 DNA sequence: TGTGCCAGCTCACCGTCGGGACAGATCAATCAGCCCCAGCATTTT. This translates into CASSPSGQINQPQHF. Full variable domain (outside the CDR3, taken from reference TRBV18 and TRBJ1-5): NAGVMQNPRHLVRRRGQEARLRCSPMKGHSHVYWYRQLPEEGLKFMVYLQKENIIDESGMPKERFSAEFPKEGPSILRIQQVVRGDSAAYFCASSPSGQINQPQHFGDGTRLSIL.